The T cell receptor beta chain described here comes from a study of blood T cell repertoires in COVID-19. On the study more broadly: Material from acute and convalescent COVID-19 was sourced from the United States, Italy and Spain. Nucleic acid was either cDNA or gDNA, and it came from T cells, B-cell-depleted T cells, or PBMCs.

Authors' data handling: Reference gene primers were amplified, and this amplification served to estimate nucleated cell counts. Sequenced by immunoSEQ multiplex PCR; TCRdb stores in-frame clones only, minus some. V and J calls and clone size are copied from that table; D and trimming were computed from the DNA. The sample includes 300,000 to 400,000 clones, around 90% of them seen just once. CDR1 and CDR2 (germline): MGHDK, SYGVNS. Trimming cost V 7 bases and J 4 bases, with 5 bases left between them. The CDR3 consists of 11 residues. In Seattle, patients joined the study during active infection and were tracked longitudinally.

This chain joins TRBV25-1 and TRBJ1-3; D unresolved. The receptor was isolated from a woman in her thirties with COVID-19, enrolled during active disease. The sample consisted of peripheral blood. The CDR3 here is CASISGNTIYF. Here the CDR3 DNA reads TGTGCCAGCATAAGCGGAAACACCATATATTTT. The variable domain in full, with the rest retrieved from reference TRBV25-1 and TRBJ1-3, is EADIYQTPRYLVIGTGKKITLECSQTMGHDKMYWYQQDPGMELHLIHYSYGVNSTEKGDLSSESTVSRIRTEHFPLTLESARPSHTSQYLCASISGNTIYFGEGSWLTVV.